A single sample is the source of the 3 T cell receptor beta chains below, sequenced in a study of blood T cell repertoires in COVID-19. Data came from immunoSEQ multiplex PCR; TCRdb stores just in-frame clones and leaves some out. The sample consists of about 320,000 clones, roughly 85% of them appearing once. The sample comprised peripheral blood. Every receptor here comes from a human donor in a cohort sampled during active COVID-19.

The CDR3 sequence: CASSLPSSYEQYF. CDR3 coding DNA: TGTGCCAGCAGCTTGCCCAGCTCCTACGAGCAGTACTTC. J is TRBJ2-7 and V is TRBV5-6; D remains ambiguous. CDR3 size: 13 residues. Trimming left V 1 base short and J 0 bases short, with 5 bases between. Germline loops: CDR1 SGHDT, CDR2 YYEEEE.

V usage is TRBV7-6 and J usage is TRBJ1-6, with 8 bases lining up with TRBD1. CDR1 is SGHVS, CDR2 FNYEAQ, per germline. The CDR3 spans 15 residues. V trimming: 0 bases; J trimming: 8 bases; junction bases outside the gene matches: 3. The chain's CDR3 is CASSLADRGDSPLHF. CDR3 sequence (DNA): TGTGCCAGCAGCTTAGCCGACAGGGGTGATTCACCCCTCCACTTT.

The V gene is TRBV29-1, the J gene TRBJ2-7, with D possibly matching TRBD1 (5 bases). CDR3 size: 17 residues. Between the trimmed V and J ends, which lost 2 bases and 1 base, there was a span of 21 bases. Germline V lookup: CDR1 SQVTM, CDR2 ANQGSEA. In DNA form, the CDR3 reads TGCAGCGTTGAATTACCCTCGCTAGGACACCGATCCTACGAGCAGTACTTC. Translated, it gives CSVELPSLGHRSYEQYF.